Here is one T cell receptor (beta chain) with its context. The antigen remains undetermined. Germline V CDR1 and CDR2: KGHSH, LQKENI. This CDR3 region has 15 residues. J was trimmed by 3 bases and V by 4 bases; bases with no gene match: 8. The record originates from a study of OX40 agonist ivuxolimab in advanced cancers. Whole-study results and caveats: Compared with others, partial responders at 0.1-3.0 mg/kg displayed clonal expansion among the lowest.

Using immunoSEQ multiplex PCR, the repertoire was profiled, and TCRdb retains in-frame clones only, with some absent. This sample has 60,000 to 70,000 clones; roughly 90% occur once, and the top ten carry about 0.25%. The sample was CD4+ or CD8+ T cells sorted from blood, taken in a trial of the OX40 agonist ivuxolimab. This receptor was taken from an adult with an advanced solid tumor such as melanoma, head and neck, liver or kidney cancer. The chain employs TRBV18 and TRBJ2-7; TRBD2 aligns across 8 bases. The CDR3 reads CASSLLAGRSYEQYF. CDR3 coding DNA: TGTGCCAGCTCACTTTTAGCGGGAAGGAGCTACGAGCAGTACTTC. Together with reference TRBV18 and TRBJ2-7, the CDR3 gives the full variable domain: NAGVMQNPRHLVRRRGQEARLRCSPMKGHSHVYWYRQLPEEGLKFMVYLQKENIIDESGMPKERFSAEFPKEGPSILRIQQVVRGDSAAYFCASSLLAGRSYEQYFGPGTRLTVT.